This T cell receptor beta chain was recovered during a study of shared clonotypes between healthy human individuals. The wider study: Plates per donor: three CD4 naive, three CD4 memory, two CD8 naive, one CD8 memory. Study-level points and caveats: Four donors shared approximately 5% of their naive CD4 clonotypes.

Sequencing was performed with immunoSEQ multiplex PCR; in TCRdb, only in-frame clones are kept and a portion is missing. The sample has hundreds of thousands of clones, roughly 98% seen once. Selected positively for CCR7 and CD45RO-negative, naive CD8 cells excluded terminally differentiated effector memory CD45RA+ cells. The germline V gene encodes CDR1 MDHEN and CDR2 SYDVKM. V lost 5 bases to trimming and J lost 7 bases, with 21 bases between them. The CDR3 totals 15 residues. This clone was observed a single time. Its antigen is not known. V gene TRBV28 combines with J gene TRBJ2-7; the D gene is possibly TRBD2 (6 bases). Sequencing used naive CD8+ T cells sorted from blood. This sequence was found in a man under 40 in good health. This CDR3 is CASSPLGGMGREQYF. The CDR3, as DNA: TGTGCCAGCAGTCCCCTGGGCGGGATGGGGAGGGAGCAGTACTTC.